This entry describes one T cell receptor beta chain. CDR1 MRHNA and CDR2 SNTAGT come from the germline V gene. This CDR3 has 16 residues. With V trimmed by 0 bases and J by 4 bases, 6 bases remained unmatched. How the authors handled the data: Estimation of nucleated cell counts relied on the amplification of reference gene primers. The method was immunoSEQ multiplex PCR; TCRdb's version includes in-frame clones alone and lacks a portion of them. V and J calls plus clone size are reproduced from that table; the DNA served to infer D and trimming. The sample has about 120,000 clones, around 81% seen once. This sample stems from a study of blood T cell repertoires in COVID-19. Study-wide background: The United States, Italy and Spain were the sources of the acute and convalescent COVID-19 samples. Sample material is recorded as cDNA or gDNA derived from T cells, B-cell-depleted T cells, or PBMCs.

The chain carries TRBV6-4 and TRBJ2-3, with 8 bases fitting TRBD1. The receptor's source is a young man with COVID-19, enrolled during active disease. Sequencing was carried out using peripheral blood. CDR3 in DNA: TGTGCCAGCAGTGACTCATCAGGACAGGGCCCAGATACGCAGTATTTT. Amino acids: CASSDSSGQGPDTQYF.